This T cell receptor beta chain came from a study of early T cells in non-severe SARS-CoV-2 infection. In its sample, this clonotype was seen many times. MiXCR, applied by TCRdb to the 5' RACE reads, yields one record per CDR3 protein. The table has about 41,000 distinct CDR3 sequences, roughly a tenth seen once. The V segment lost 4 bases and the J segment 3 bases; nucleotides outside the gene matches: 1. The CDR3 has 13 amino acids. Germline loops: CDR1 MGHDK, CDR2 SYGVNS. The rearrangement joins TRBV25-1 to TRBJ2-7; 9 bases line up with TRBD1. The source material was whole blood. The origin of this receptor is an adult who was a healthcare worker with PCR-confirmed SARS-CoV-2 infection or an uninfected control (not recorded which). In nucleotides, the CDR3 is TGTGCCAGCAGTGTGGGACAGGGCTACGAGCAGTACTTC. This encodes CASSVGQGYEQYF.